This T cell receptor (beta chain) originates from a study of blood T cell repertoires in COVID-19 (dated by TCRdb to about 2020). The study in broad terms: Collaborator samples came from the United States, Italy and Spain and covered acute and convalescent phases of COVID-19. The repertoires were released in a freely available public database meant as a resource for research on the immune response to SARS-CoV-2. Deeply sampled blood TCRbeta repertoires from subjects exposed to, actively infected with, or recovered from COVID-19 were included in the dataset. A de-identified subject ID, COVID-19 status, age in years and sex were almost always included in the sample metadata. The prospective study material was composed of cDNA or gDNA derived from T cells, B-cell-depleted T cells, or PBMCs. HLA class I and class II types, where available, came from metadata supplied by the sample provider rather than from assay-based typing. Samples were obtained from the ongoing ImmuneRACE study (first 160 participants) and from 1,254 subjects provided by 6 global collaborators.

Whole blood was collected in K2EDTA tubes by collaborating institutions according to the institutions' own protocols. For TCRbeta analysis, collaborator samples were shipped as frozen whole blood, as isolated PBMCs, or as DNA extracted from either sample type. The CDR3 has 10 amino acids, counting the end cysteine and phenylalanine. Only CDR3 DNA remains: 30 bases, in frame from the first base. CDR1 and CDR2, looked up from the germline V gene, are SGHTS and YDEGEE. Cut back by 5 bases and 5 bases, the V and J ends lie 4 bases apart. For this clone: Its antigen specificity is not known. Base qualities are not at hand, and no much larger clone is one base apart.

Beyond this particular receptor, the publication reports: The amount of clinical and demographic metadata varied by source and participant and was provided uncurated.

TCRbeta CDR3 regions were amplified from genomic DNA using the immunoSEQ Assay, a bias-controlled multiplex PCR. Per the authors' processing: The number of nucleated cells in each sample was estimated by amplification of reference gene primers within the assay. To quantify the absolute abundance of each unique TCRbeta CDR3 rearrangement, sequence reads were collapsed and filtered. For each sample, productive Simpson clonality was calculated as the square root of Simpson's diversity index over productive rearrangements. The table comes from immuneACCESS by way of TCRdb, which keeps in-frame sequences with V and J called. Part of the clones is missing from these tables; in studies checked, under half for an unresolved V gene and the rest for unknown reasons. The V and J calls and clone size are taken from that table; D and trimming were inferred from the DNA. A total of over 110,000 clones appear in this sample, about 87% of them only once. 25% to 30% of the sample rests with the top ten.

The origin of this receptor is a human donor in a cohort sampled during active COVID-19. Recombination linked TRBV5-8 to TRBJ2-5; the D gene lacks a confident call. The material sequenced was peripheral blood. The sequenced DNA is TGTGCCAGCAGAACTGAGACCCAGTACTTC. This translates into CASRTETQYF.